The sequence of this T cell receptor (beta chain) was determined in a study of shared clonotypes between healthy human individuals. The germline gives CDR1 SGHRS, CDR2 YFSETQ. This CDR3 comprises 14 residues. Trimming pared 4 bases from V and 0 bases from J, leaving 11 bases between. Using immunoSEQ multiplex PCR, the repertoire was profiled, and TCRdb retains in-frame clones only, with some absent. The sample records approximately 1.5 million clones, around 98.5% being singletons. The rearrangement uses TRBV5-1 and TRBJ2-7, with D possibly matching TRBD2 (6 bases). This receptor was obtained from a man aged 25-45 years in good health. The specimen was naive CD4+ T cells sorted from blood. The subset was: CD45RA+ positively selected. The CDR3 here is CASSDGLFSYEQYF. The CDR3 DNA follows: TGCGCCAGCAGCGACGGACTATTCTCCTACGAGCAGTACTTC. The full variable domain, rest sourced from reference TRBV5-1 and TRBJ2-7, is KAGVTQTPRYLIKTRGQQVTLSCSPISGHRSVSWYQQTPGQGLQFLFEYFSETQRNKGNFPGRFSGRQFSNSRSEMNVSTLELGDSALYLCASSDGLFSYEQYFGPGTRLTVT.